Following are 16 T cell receptor beta chains from one sample sequenced in a study of T cell repertoires in aging, cancer and after chemotherapy. Rearranged V-D-J TRB sequences were amplified with a mixed TRB-A/B primer pool. Each CDR3 protein gets one entry after TCRdb re-called the multiplex PCR reads with MiXCR. The sample includes roughly 2,400 distinct CDR3 sequences, 22% of them seen just once. The template was genomic DNA from peripheral blood, not RNA. Sequenced sample: blood. These receptors were taken from a human donor with a blood cancer.

By share of the sample, this clonotype is medium-sized. V and J are TRBV30 and TRBJ2-2; either TRBD1 or TRBD2 may fit D (6 bases each). CDR3 length equals 14 residues. In germline, CDR1 is GTSNPN, CDR2 SVGIG (reference sequence). Trimming left V 3 bases short and J 9 bases short, with 17 bases between. The CDR3 DNA follows: TGTGCCTGGAGCGCAGTGTGGGGGGCCCGGGAGCTGTTTTTT. It codes for CAWSAVWGARELFF.

A note on this clonotype: Since the CDR3 does not end with the conserved phenylalanine or tryptophan, this likely comes from a read error. The rearrangement joins TRBV20-1 to TRBJ2-3; TRBD2 is a possible D gene (5 bases). Germline CDR1 and CDR2: DFQATT and SNEGSKA (reference sequence). Trimming pared 3 bases from V and 2 bases from J, leaving 6 bases between. This CDR3 has 12 residues. In DNA form, the CDR3 reads TGCAGTGCTAGCGGGGACACAGATACGCAGTATTTG. It translates to CSASGDTDTQYL.

The chain carries TRBV5-1 and TRBJ2-2; no clear D gene. CDR3 length: 14 amino acids. From germline, CDR1 is SGHRS and CDR2 YFSETQ. V lost 4 bases and J lost 3, with 10 bases in between. The DNA for the CDR3 is TGCGCCAGCAGCCCCATCTCCGACACCGGGGAGCTGTTTTTT. It yields the protein CASSPISDTGELFF.

This clonotype counts as medium-sized (0.01 to 0.1%). The chain is built from TRBV27 and TRBJ1-1; tentative D call: TRBD1 (5 bases). CDR3 length: 13 amino acids. The V and J ends lost 5 bases and 5 bases respectively, with 12 bases between them. In germline, CDR1 is MNHEY, CDR2 SMNVEV (reference sequence). CDR3 sequence (DNA): TGTGCCAGCAGTAGGGGACGGTTAACTGAAGCTTTCTTT. Protein product: CASSRGRLTEAFF.

The sample holds a few counts of this clonotype. CDR3 nucleotide sequence: TGCGCCAGCAGCTTGGAGGTTCCCAGGACGCTCTATGGCTACACCTTC. Protein: CASSLEVPRTLYGYTF. The chain is built from TRBV5-1 and TRBJ1-2; no clear D. The CDR3 totals 16 residues. The V end lost 0 bases, the J end lost 4 bases, and 16 bases lay between the germline ends. Germline CDR1 SGHRS, CDR2 YFSETQ.

This chain joins TRBV5-1 and TRBJ1-1; 7 bases fit TRBD1. The germline gives CDR1 SGHRS, CDR2 YFSETQ. The CDR3 spans 16 residues. J lost 6 bases, V lost 0 bases, and 11 bases had no gene match. The CDR3, as DNA: TGCGCCAGCAGCTTGGGACACAGACAGGGTGGAGCTGAAGCTTTCTTT. Its protein is CASSLGHRQGGAEAFF.

Relative to its sample, this clonotype is large. The V and J genes are TRBV27 and TRBJ2-5, with D tentatively TRBD2 (5 bases). Trimming left V 11 bases short and J 6 bases short, with 7 bases between. The V gene's germline CDR1 is MNHEY and CDR2 SMNVEV (reference sequence). This CDR3 region has 9 residues. The chain's CDR3 is CAFGKTQYF. The CDR3 DNA reads TGTGCCTTCGGGAAGACCCAGTACTTC.

This clonotype was counted a few times. The chain has TRBV29-1 and TRBJ2-5; no firm D call. Per the germline V gene, CDR1 is SQVTM and CDR2 is ANQGSEA. The CDR3 has 14 residues. V was cut by 0 bases and J by 5 bases, with 13 bases left in between. CDR3 in amino acids: CSVEDLGFTETQYF. The CDR3 coding sequence is TGCAGCGTTGAAGATCTTGGGTTTACGGAGACCCAGTACTTC.

By its share, this clonotype is medium-sized. This rearrangement joins TRBV6-4 to TRBJ1-1; D possibly corresponds to TRBD1 (6 bases). V dropped 2 bases and J dropped 3 bases, with 7 bases sitting between them. The germline gives CDR1 MRHNA, CDR2 SNTAGT. The CDR3 consists of 13 residues. This CDR3 reads CASSDNRDTEAFF. CDR3 sequence (DNA): TGTGCCAGCAGTGACAACAGGGACACTGAAGCTTTCTTT.

The chain recombines TRBV20-1 with TRBJ2-3; D is perhaps TRBD1 or TRBD2 (6 bases each). CDR1 DFQATT and CDR2 SNEGSKA come from the germline V gene (reference sequence). The CDR3 runs 15 residues. The ends were cut back, 5 bases at V and 2 bases at J, with 17 bases in the middle. The CDR3 nucleotides are TGCAGTGCTGACTTCCGAGGGGGGTACACAGATACGCAGTATTTT. It specifies CSADFRGGYTDTQYF.

As to this clonotype: A much larger clone sits a single nucleotide away, making a read error possible. V is TRBV6-2 or TRBV6-3 and J is TRBJ1-6; the D gene is possibly TRBD1 (5 bases). Germline V gene sequence: CDR1 MNHEY, CDR2 SVGEGT. V lost 10 bases, J lost 4 bases, and 14 bases lay in between. This CDR3 region has 14 residues. CDR3 sequence reads: CANSQRQYNSPLHF. The DNA for the CDR3 is TGTGCCAACAGCCAAAGACAGTATAATTCACCCCTCCACTTT.

The V gene is TRBV5-6, the J gene TRBJ1-1; the match to TRBD1 covers 9 bases. From germline, CDR1 is SGHDT and CDR2 YYEEEE. The V gene end was trimmed by 2 bases and the J gene end by 3 bases; junction bases not matched to a gene: 17. The CDR3 covers 19 residues. This CDR3 reads CASSFGMDRGWGEYTEAFF. The CDR3 coding sequence is TGTGCCAGCAGCTTCGGGATGGACAGGGGATGGGGAGAGTACACTGAAGCTTTCTTT.

This clonotype has only a few counts. This rearrangement joins TRBV20-1 to TRBJ2-7; 11 bases match TRBD2. This CDR3 contains 15 residues. Germline V lookup: CDR1 DFQATT, CDR2 SNEGSKA (reference sequence). The J segment lost 0 bases and the V segment lost 5 bases, leaving 6 bases of the junction unmatched. The CDR3 coding sequence is TGCAGTGCTCAAGGACTAGCGGGTAACTCCTACGAGCAGTACTTC. As protein: CSAQGLAGNSYEQYF.

This clonotype is large in the sample. The CDR3 DNA sequence: TGCAGCGTTCCCACAGTGACACAAGAGACCCAGTACTTC. Encoded protein: CSVPTVTQETQYF. J is TRBJ2-5 and V is TRBV29-1; D is uncertain. CDR3 length: 13 amino acids. Germline loops: CDR1 SQVTM, CDR2 ANQGSEA. V lost 5 bases and J 2 bases, leaving 12 bases between the germline ends.

By sample fraction, this clonotype is large (0.1 to 1%). The J gene is TRBJ2-1, the V gene TRBV30; D gene ambiguous. In germline, CDR1 is GTSNPN, CDR2 SVGIG (reference sequence). The ends were cut back, 2 bases at V and 10 bases at J, with 9 bases in the middle. The CDR3 has 11 residues. CDR3 sequence reads: CAWSLTVEQFF. In DNA form, the CDR3 reads TGTGCCTGGAGTTTAACCGTAGAGCAGTTCTTC.

This clonotype is categorized as medium-sized. The V call is TRBV5-5, the J call TRBJ1-1; D is unclear. Trimming shortened V by 2 bases and J by 7 bases, and 15 bases separated the two germline ends. The CDR3 has 14 residues. Germline CDR1 SGHKS, CDR2 YYEKEE (reference sequence). As DNA, the CDR3 is TGTGCCAGCAGCTTCCTTGTTGTGTGGCGTGAAGCTTTCTTT. Protein: CASSFLVVWREAFF.